A selection of T cell receptor beta chains follows, all from one sample in a study of blood T cells in healthy people across ages. A single record per CDR3 protein comes from TCRdb applying MiXCR to the 5' RACE reads. The sample yields 450,000 to 700,000 distinct CDR3 sequences, 27% seen once. The source material was blood. These receptors were collected from a woman between 65 and 79 years old in good health. CDR3s include the opening cysteine and the closing phenylalanine or tryptophan. The D gene is left open where the match is weak. Expanded clones get a size class; other rows say once, few or many, or leave the size out.

TGCGCCAGCAGCCCCCTATCCAGGCAGGGAGGAGAGACCCAGTACTTC,CASSPLSRQGGETQYF,.,.,TRBV5-1,TRBJ2-5
TGTGCCACCAGCAGAGAAGGGCGGCCGTTTTTT,CATSREGRPFF,.,.,TRBV15,TRBJ1-4
TGTGCCAGCAGCCTAGGTTTTGGCAGTTCTGGCTACACCTTC,CASSLGFGSSGYTF,.,.,TRBV7-3,TRBJ1-2
TGTGCCAGCAGCCGAGGGGGGGTTGATGAGACCCAGTACTTC,CASSRGGVDETQYF,.,.,TRBV7-2,TRBJ2-5
TGTGCCAGCAGCTTAACCGGGACAGGCTCCTACAATGAGCAGTCCTTC,CASSLTGTGSYNEQSF,TRBD1,few,TRBV7-3,TRBJ2-1
TGTGCCACCGCTCTGGACAGATACACAGATACGCAGTATTTT,CATALDRYTDTQYF,.,.,TRBV27,TRBJ2-3
TGTGCCAGCAGCTTAGGAGTGTCCGGAAAGGAGCGCCTCCGCCCAGATACGCAGTATTTT,CASSLGVSGKERLRPDTQYF,.,.,TRBV11-2,TRBJ2-3
TGTGCCAGCAGCATCAGACAGGGCGAGACCCAGTACTTC,CASSIRQGETQYF,TRBD1,.,TRBV5-5,TRBJ2-5
TGTGCCAGCAAGGGGCACTATGGGGACAGGGAGGATACGCAGTATTTT,CASKGHYGDREDTQYF,TRBD1,.,TRBV2,TRBJ2-3
TGTGCCACCGGTGGACTAGCGGGGGGGCTGGATACGCAGTATTTT,CATGGLAGGLDTQYF,TRBD2,few,TRBV24-1,TRBJ2-3
TGTGCCAGCAGCATCTCTAGCGGGGGGAGCACAGATACGCAGTATTTT,CASSISSGGSTDTQYF,TRBD2,few,TRBV7-3,TRBJ2-3
TGTGCCAGCAGCCCGGGACCCCCGGGCTATGGCTACACCTTC,CASSPGPPGYGYTF,.,.,TRBV27,TRBJ1-2
TGTGCCAGCAGCTTGGTCACATCCTCCGGAGGGGGGGGCTTTATAGGAGAGACCCAGTACTTC,CASSLVTSSGGGGFIGETQYF,.,many,TRBV7-9,TRBJ2-5
TGTGCCACCAGCAGAGATATAGGGGGAAGCAATCAGCCCCAGCATTTT,CATSRDIGGSNQPQHF,.,.,TRBV15,TRBJ1-5
TGTGCCAGCAGCTCTAGCGGGGACAGTAATGAGCAGTTCTTC,CASSSSGDSNEQFF,TRBD2,.,TRBV27,TRBJ2-1
TGCAGCGTTGAAGGGGGGGCTGGGGCCAACGTCCTGACTTTC,CSVEGGAGANVLTF,.,.,TRBV29-1,TRBJ2-6
TGTGCCAGCAGAACCGACAGGGCGGGCTATGGCTACACCTTC,CASRTDRAGYGYTF,TRBD1,.,TRBV6-2/TRBV6-3,TRBJ1-2
TGTGCCAGCAGCCTCCAGACAGCTGGAAACACCATATATTTT,CASSLQTAGNTIYF,.,.,TRBV7-2,TRBJ1-3
TGCAGTGCTACCGGGACAGGGGTCTACGAGCAGTACTTC,CSATGTGVYEQYF,TRBD1,few,TRBV20-1,TRBJ2-7
TGTGCCAGCAGCTACGGACCGGATGGCTACACCTTC,CASSYGPDGYTF,.,few,TRBV7-8,TRBJ1-2
TGCGCCAGCAGCTTACCTCACGGGGCTGAAGCTTTCTTT,CASSLPHGAEAFF,.,few,TRBV5-1,TRBJ1-1
TGTGCCAGCAGCCTCAACTCCGGGACCGGGGAGCTGTTTTTT,CASSLNSGTGELFF,.,.,TRBV3-1,TRBJ2-2
TGTGCCATCAGTGCAGCGGGGTCCACAGATACGCAGTATTTT,CAISAAGSTDTQYF,TRBD2,.,TRBV10-3,TRBJ2-3
TGTGCCAGCAGTTCCCAGGGGCTCCACACTGAAGCTTTCTTT,CASSSQGLHTEAFF,.,few,TRBV12-3/TRBV12-4,TRBJ1-1
TGCAGTGCTAGAGTGGGTCCAACCAATGAAAAACTGTTTTTT,CSARVGPTNEKLFF,.,.,TRBV20-1,TRBJ1-4